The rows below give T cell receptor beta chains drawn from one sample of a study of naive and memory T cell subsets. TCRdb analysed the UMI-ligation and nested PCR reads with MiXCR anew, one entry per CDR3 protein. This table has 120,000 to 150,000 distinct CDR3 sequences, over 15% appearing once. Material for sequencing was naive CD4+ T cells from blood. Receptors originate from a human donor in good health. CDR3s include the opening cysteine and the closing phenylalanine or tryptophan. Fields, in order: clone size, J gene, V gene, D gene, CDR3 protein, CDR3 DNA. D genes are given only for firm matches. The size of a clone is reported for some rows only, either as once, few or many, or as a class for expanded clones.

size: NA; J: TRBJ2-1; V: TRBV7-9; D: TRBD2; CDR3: CASSLALAENNEQFF; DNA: TGTGCCAGCAGCTTAGCACTAGCGGAGAACAATGAGCAGTTCTTC
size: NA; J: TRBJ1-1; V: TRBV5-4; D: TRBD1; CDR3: CASSPFRTGGTEAFF; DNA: TGTGCCAGCAGCCCCTTCCGGACAGGGGGCACTGAAGCTTTCTTT
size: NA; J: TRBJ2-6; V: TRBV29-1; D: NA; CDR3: CSVHRSGANVLTF; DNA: TGCAGCGTTCACCGCTCTGGGGCCAACGTCCTGACTTTC
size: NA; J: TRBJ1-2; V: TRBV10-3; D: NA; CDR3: CAISLEGYGYTF; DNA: TGTGCCATCAGTTTGGAGGGGTATGGCTACACCTTC
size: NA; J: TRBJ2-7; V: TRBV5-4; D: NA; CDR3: CASSQPGTLGYEQYF; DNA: TGTGCCAGCAGCCAACCCGGGACTTTAGGGTACGAGCAGTACTTC
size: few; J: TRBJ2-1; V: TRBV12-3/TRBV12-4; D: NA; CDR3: CASSLGGVERYNEQFF; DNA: TGTGCCAGCAGTTTAGGGGGGGTGGAGAGATACAATGAGCAGTTCTTC
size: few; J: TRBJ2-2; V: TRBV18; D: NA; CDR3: CASSPPGDRPGELFF; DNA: TGTGCCAGCTCACCACCCGGCGATAGACCCGGGGAGCTGTTTTTT
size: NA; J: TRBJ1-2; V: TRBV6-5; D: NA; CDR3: CASSYNPRGKVWNYGYTF; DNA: TGTGCCAGCAGTTATAATCCCAGGGGAAAAGTCTGGAACTATGGCTACACCTTC
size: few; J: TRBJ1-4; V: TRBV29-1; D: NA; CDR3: CSVEDRLGGATNEKLFF; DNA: TGCAGCGTTGAAGATCGTCTCGGGGGCGCAACTAATGAAAAACTGTTTTTT
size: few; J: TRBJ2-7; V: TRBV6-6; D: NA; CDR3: CASSYSGFSYEQYF; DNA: TGTGCCAGCAGTTACAGCGGATTTTCCTACGAGCAGTACTTC
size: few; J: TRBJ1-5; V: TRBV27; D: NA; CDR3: CASSLPGPGQPQHF; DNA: TGTGCCAGCAGTTTACCGGGTCCGGGTCAGCCCCAGCATTTT
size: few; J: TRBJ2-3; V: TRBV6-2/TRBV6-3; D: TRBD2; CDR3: CASSRGGDTQYF; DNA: TGTGCCAGCAGTCGGGGGGGGGATACGCAGTATTTT
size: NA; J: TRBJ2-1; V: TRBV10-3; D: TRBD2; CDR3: CAISPGTSGSFGEQFF; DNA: TGTGCCATCAGTCCCGGGACTAGCGGGAGTTTTGGTGAGCAGTTCTTC
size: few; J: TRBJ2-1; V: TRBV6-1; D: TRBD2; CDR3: CASSEAGGTYNEQFF; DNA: TGTGCCAGCAGTGAGGCGGGAGGGACCTACAATGAGCAGTTCTTC
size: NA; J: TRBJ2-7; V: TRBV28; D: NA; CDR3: CASSSAPQIGEQYF; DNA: TGTGCCAGCAGTTCGGCCCCCCAAATTGGCGAGCAGTACTTC
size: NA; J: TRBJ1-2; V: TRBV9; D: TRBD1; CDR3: CASSVEGARANYGYTF; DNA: TGTGCCAGCAGCGTGGAGGGGGCGCGAGCTAACTATGGCTACACCTTC
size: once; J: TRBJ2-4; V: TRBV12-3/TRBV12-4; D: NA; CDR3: CASSDPAGLAKNIQYF; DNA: TGTGCCAGCAGTGATCCCGCGGGGCTAGCCAAAAACATTCAGTACTTC
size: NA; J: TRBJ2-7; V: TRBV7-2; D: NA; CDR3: CASSFRGGDSQYF; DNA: TGTGCCAGCAGCTTTCGGGGAGGGGACAGCCAGTACTTC
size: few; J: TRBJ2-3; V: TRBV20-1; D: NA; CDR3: CSASPRRLGGDTQYF; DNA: TGCAGTGCTAGCCCTAGAAGGTTGGGGGGAGATACGCAGTATTTT
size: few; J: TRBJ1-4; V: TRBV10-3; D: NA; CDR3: CAISEERYHNEKLFF; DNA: TGTGCCATCAGTGAGGAGAGATACCATAATGAAAAACTGTTTTTT
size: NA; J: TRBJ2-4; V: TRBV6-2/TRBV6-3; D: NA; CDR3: CASIPTAGAKNIQYF; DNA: TGTGCCAGCATACCGACAGCGGGAGCCAAAAACATTCAGTACTTC
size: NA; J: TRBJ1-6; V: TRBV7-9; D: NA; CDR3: CASSFSRENSPLHF; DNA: TGTGCCAGCAGCTTTTCCAGGGAAAATTCACCCCTCCACTTT
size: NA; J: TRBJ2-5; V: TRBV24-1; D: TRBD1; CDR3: CATSDPGQAIQETQYF; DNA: TGTGCCACCAGTGATCCGGGACAGGCCATCCAAGAGACCCAGTACTTC
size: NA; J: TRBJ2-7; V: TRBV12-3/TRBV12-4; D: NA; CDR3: CASSRDSLEQYF; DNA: TGTGCCAGCAGTCGAGACAGTCTCGAGCAGTACTTC
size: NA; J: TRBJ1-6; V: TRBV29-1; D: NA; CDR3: CSVDIGGGSPLHF; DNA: TGCAGCGTTGATATCGGCGGGGGTTCACCCCTCCACTTT
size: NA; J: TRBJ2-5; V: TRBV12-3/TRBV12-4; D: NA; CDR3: CASSLRGVGQRQETQYF; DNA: TGTGCCAGCAGCCTAAGGGGCGTCGGACAGAGACAAGAGACCCAGTACTTC
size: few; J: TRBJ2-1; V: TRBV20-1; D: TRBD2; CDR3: CSAPRFGTSYNEQFF; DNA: TGCAGTGCGCCAAGGTTCGGGACTAGCTACAATGAGCAGTTCTTC
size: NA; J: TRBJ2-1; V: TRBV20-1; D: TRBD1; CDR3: CSARGTGGFYNEQFF; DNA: TGCAGTGCTAGAGGCACAGGGGGATTTTACAATGAGCAGTTCTTC
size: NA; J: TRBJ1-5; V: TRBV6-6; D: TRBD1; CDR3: CASRSGQGYQPQHF; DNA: TGTGCCAGCAGGTCGGGACAGGGCTATCAGCCCCAGCATTTT
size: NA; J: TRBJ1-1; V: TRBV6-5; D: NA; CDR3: CASSYEGLGTEAFF; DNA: TGTGCCAGCAGTTACGAGGGGTTAGGCACTGAAGCTTTCTTT
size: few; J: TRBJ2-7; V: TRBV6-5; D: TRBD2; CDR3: CASSYSGLAEVEQYF; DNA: TGTGCCAGCAGTTACTCGGGACTAGCGGAAGTCGAGCAGTACTTC
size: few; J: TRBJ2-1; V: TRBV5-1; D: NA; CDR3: CASSSGLKGSSYNEQFF; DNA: TGCGCCAGCAGCTCGGGACTCAAAGGGTCCTCCTACAATGAGCAGTTCTTC